Each of the 13 T cell receptor beta chains below was sequenced from the same sample in a study of blood T cell repertoires in COVID-19. Sequencing used immunoSEQ multiplex PCR; TCRdb keeps in-frame clones, though not all of them. The sample consists of 180,000 or so clones, 65% to 85% of them appearing once. Material for sequencing was PBMCs or T cells enriched from blood (not recorded which). Source of these receptors: a woman in her forties or fifties in a cohort exposed to, infected with or recovered from COVID-19 (not recorded which).

This chain joins TRBV10-3 and TRBJ2-6; D may be TRBD1 (5 bases). V was pared by 4 bases and J by 4 bases, with 11 bases between. This CDR3 region has 15 residues. Germline V CDR1 and CDR2: ENHRY, SYGVKD. The DNA of the CDR3 is TGTGCCATCAGTGGCAGGGTTTGGGGGGCCAACGTCCTGACTTTC. Amino acids: CAISGRVWGANVLTF.

This clone occurred once. The chain joins TRBV6-5 to TRBJ1-3, with TRBD1 as a possible D gene (6 bases). The CDR3 runs to 15 residues. Germline loops: CDR1 MNHEY, CDR2 SVGAGI. Deletions cut 8 bases from V and 4 bases from J, with 18 bases between. The chain's CDR3 is CASSRGRGGGNTIYF. As DNA, the CDR3 is TGTGCCAGCTCCCGAGGGAGGGGGGGCGGAAACACCATATATTTT.

About this clone: The same CDR3 can be traced to other DNA sequences in this sample. The chain carries TRBV30 and TRBJ1-5; D is perhaps TRBD1 (5 bases). The CDR3 length is 13 residues. Germline V lookup: CDR1 GTSNPN, CDR2 SVGIG (reference sequence). V lost 3 bases to trimming and J lost 5 bases, with 11 bases between them. The CDR3 sequence is CAWSRGSDQPQHF. In DNA form, the CDR3 reads TGTGCCTGGAGCCGGGGGAGCGATCAGCCCCAGCATTTT.

In its sample, this clone was seen a few times. This chain links TRBV11-2 with TRBJ2-1, with D possibly being TRBD2 (5 bases). Germline CDR1 and CDR2: SGHAT and FQNNGV. The length of the CDR3 is 16 residues. Trimming left V 2 bases short and J 1 base short, with 12 bases between. The CDR3 sequence: CASSLFSRRSYNEQFF. The CDR3 DNA is TGTGCCAGCAGCTTATTTTCCCGGAGGTCCTACAATGAGCAGTTCTTC.

This clone occurred a few times. This sequence joins TRBV18 and TRBJ1-4; TRBD1 aligns across 7 bases. CDR3 size: 15 residues. Germline V gene sequence: CDR1 KGHSH, CDR2 LQKENI. V lost 4 bases and J lost 8; bases outside the gene matches: 10. This CDR3 reads CASSLYRGADEKLFF. CDR3 bases: TGTGCCAGCTCACTCTACAGGGGAGCGGACGAAAAACTGTTTTTT.

This clone was counted once. The chain carries TRBV10-1 and TRBJ2-1; TRBD2 matches 8 bases. V dropped 8 bases and J dropped 8; count of bases not matched to a gene: 17. This CDR3 is built from 16 residues. Germline-derived CDR1 and CDR2 are WNHNN and SYGVQD (reference sequence). CDR3: CASARGGDSVIDEQFF. In nucleotides, the CDR3 is TGCGCCAGCGCCCGGGGGGGGGACTCAGTCATCGATGAGCAGTTCTTC.

This clone has only one observation. The gene calls are TRBV4-2 and TRBJ2-1; 9 bases map to TRBD2. The CDR3 runs to 16 residues. V was pared by 1 base and J by 2 bases, with 3 bases of the junction left unmatched. Germline CDR1 and CDR2: LGHNA and YNFKEQ. The CDR3 DNA follows: TGTGCCAGCAGCCAAGTGCCTAGCGGGACCTACAATGAGCAGTTCTTC. Its protein is CASSQVPSGTYNEQFF.

The table lists this clone with a count of one. This chain connects TRBV5-1 to TRBJ2-3; 9 nucleotides agree with TRBD2. Germline values: CDR1 SGHRS, CDR2 YFSETQ. The V segment lost 2 bases and the J segment 4 bases; nucleotides outside the gene matches: 5. This CDR3 region has 15 residues. CDR3 sequence (DNA): TGCGCCAGCAGCTTAGGGCGGGGGGGCTCAGATACGCAGTATTTT. Its protein product is CASSLGRGGSDTQYF.

CDR3 DNA: TGTGCCAGCACCACTTTCTGGAGGGAAGTCTCACCCCTCCACTTT. Amino acids: CASTTFWREVSPLHF. The chain couples TRBV28 to TRBJ1-6; D ambiguous. Germline CDR1 reads MDHEN; CDR2 reads SYDVKM. CDR3 length: 15 amino acids. Deletions cut 7 bases from V and 10 bases from J, with 20 bases between.

This clone occurred a few times. V usage is TRBV9 and J usage is TRBJ2-3, with D possibly TRBD1 on 6 matching bases. This CDR3 spans 15 amino acids. Trimming shortened V by 2 bases and J by 1 base, and 11 bases separated the two germline ends. The germline V gene has CDR1 SGDLS and CDR2 YYNGEE. The CDR3 loop reads CASSVGTRGTDTQYF. The CDR3 DNA reads as TGTGCCAGCAGCGTCGGGACAAGAGGCACAGATACGCAGTATTTT.

The chain combines TRBV7-2 with TRBJ2-7, with TRBD2 matching 8 bases. Germline lookup yields CDR1 SGHTA and CDR2 FQGNSA. Trimming at V came to 5 bases and at J to 6 bases, leaving 12 bases not matched to a gene. The length of the CDR3 is 15 residues. The CDR3 DNA sequence: TGTGCCAGCAGCCCGACGGGGCGGGGGGATTTCGAGCAGTACTTC. This gives the protein CASSPTGRGDFEQYF.

This chain connects TRBV2 to TRBJ2-3; no reliable D call. The CDR3 consists of 15 residues. Germline CDR1 and CDR2: SNHLY and FYNNEI. V was cut by 6 bases and J by 5 bases, with 18 bases left in between. This CDR3 is CASSLAEAREDTQYF. CDR3 sequence (DNA): TGTGCCAGCAGCCTGGCCGAAGCTAGAGAAGATACGCAGTATTTT.

This clone came up a few times. This chain uses TRBV7-2 with TRBJ1-2; 9 nucleotides align to TRBD1. Germline V lookup: CDR1 SGHTA, CDR2 FQGNSA. The J segment lost 11 bases and the V segment lost 5 bases, leaving 6 bases of the junction unmatched. This CDR3 has 12 amino acids. Here the CDR3 reads CASSITGGQYTF. The CDR3 nucleotides read TGTGCCAGCAGCATTACAGGGGGCCAGTACACCTTC. Combining the CDR3 with reference TRBV7-2 and TRBJ1-2 gives the whole variable domain GAGVSQSPSNKVTEKGKDVELRCDPISGHTALYWYRQSLGQGLEFLIYFQGNSAPDKSGLPSDRFSAERTGGSVSTLTIQRTQQEDSAVYLCASSITGGQYTFGSGTRLTVV.